This T cell receptor (beta chain) is drawn from a study of radiotherapy plus CTLA-4 blockade in lung cancer. Profiled with immunoSEQ multiplex PCR; TCRdb holds only in-frame clones, not every one. The sample records 85,000 to 90,000 clones, more than 85% being singletons. V lost 6 bases to trimming and J lost 2 bases, with 6 bases between them. The CDR3 extends over 12 amino acids. Germline V gene data show CDR1 as MNHEY and CDR2 as SMNVEV (reference sequence). About this clone itself: The antigen is not known.

Overall study findings and caveats: Expansion of tumor-derived TCR clones was observed in blood after radiotherapy plus ipilimumab.

J is TRBJ2-3 and V is TRBV27; a possible D gene is TRBD1 (5 bases). The input for sequencing was peripheral blood, taken from a patient treated with radiotherapy plus ipilimumab. The TCR was taken from a human donor with non-small cell lung cancer that progressed on radiotherapy plus ipilimumab. Written as DNA, the CDR3 is TGTGCCAGCAGGGGGCTCACAGATACGCAGTATTTT. Translated, it gives CASRGLTDTQYF.